The rows below give T cell receptor beta chains drawn from one sample of a study of cytomegalovirus exposure and HLA in healthy donors. Data came from immunoSEQ multiplex PCR; TCRdb stores just in-frame clones and leaves some out. The sample has about 200,000 clones; roughly 85% are singletons. The sample consisted of PBMCs. The receptor set was obtained from a woman between 25 and 40 years old in good health and CMV-seropositive. Each CDR3 is given with its conserved first and last residue.

TRBV2	TRBJ1-1	CASTTPGESYTEAFF
TRBV10-2	TRBJ2-7	CASSEGQTYEQYF
TRBV11-3	TRBJ2-1	CASSPNPPGTSVNNEQFF
TRBV10-2	TRBJ2-5	CASSGVVAGGRETQYF
TRBV19	TRBJ2-1	CASSIDRTSGRVKQFF
TRBV19	TRBJ1-5	CASSVGTVSGRPQHF
TRBV2	TRBJ2-5	CASLYPPQGFETSGEEETQYF
TRBV29-1	TRBJ1-1	CSVLDRGLGTEAFF
TRBV5-1	TRBJ1-2	CASSFSWEGGYGYTF
TRBV5-1	TRBJ2-1	CASSSQGKVRRGGNEQFF
TRBV7-8	TRBJ1-2	CASSSSRRQDYGYTF
TRBV7-9	TRBJ1-1	CASSPSAAAEAFF
TRBV5-1	TRBJ1-4	CASSLEGAGRINEKLFF
TRBV7-2	TRBJ2-5	CASSKLQGGETQYF
TRBV7-9	TRBJ2-2	CASSPAAGGPMELFF
TRBV5-4	TRBJ2-3	CASSLGRVMQRDTQYF
TRBV6-5	TRBJ2-1	CASRGLAAQNEQFF
TRBV7-9	TRBJ2-5	CASSPRETGWETQYF
TRBV4-1	TRBJ1-3	CASSQGKKGHSGNTIYF
TRBV11-2	TRBJ2-7	CASSSLAGSYEQYF
TRBV4-3	TRBJ2-1	CASSQDGDIAGGSYNEQFF
TRBV27	TRBJ2-7	CASSLLRDRRGEQYF
TRBV19	TRBJ2-1	CASSIDSYNEQFF
TRBV7-9	TRBJ1-2	CASSLLRRDKLYGYTF
TRBV6-5	TRBJ1-2	CASSSGQGREYGYTF
TRBV6-4	TRBJ1-1	CASSDSNSPRLVF
TRBV30	TRBJ1-1	CAWWGQKGNTEAFF
TRBV28	TRBJ2-2	CASLRDRTGELFF
TRBV11-3	TRBJ1-4	CASSLAGYEKLFF
TRBV11-3	TRBJ2-7	CASTPRDGSNEQYF
TRBV9	TRBJ1-3	CASTTSGTGGNTIYF
TRBV7-2	TRBJ1-6	CASSGTQGRDSPLHF
TRBV4-1	TRBJ1-5	CASSQVPGQSQPQHF
TRBV27	TRBJ2-3	CASSFLAGFAGDTQYF
TRBV9	TRBJ2-3	CASSSPPGLAKRITDTQYF
TRBV4-1	TRBJ2-5	CASSQGLARSGAETQYF
TRBV11-3	TRBJ1-1	CASSLGGRENTEAFF
TRBV5-1	TRBJ1-1	CASSLWQANTEAFF
TRBV5-5	TRBJ1-5	CASSWPGQERQPQHF
TRBV28	TRBJ2-5	CASSLNSATGLAGVDETQYF